What follows describes a single TCR beta chain. Its antigen is unknown. The germline V and J ends were trimmed by 5 bases and 4 bases, with 5 bases remaining between them. CDR1 and CDR2 from the germline V gene are DFQATT and SNEGSKA (reference sequence). The CDR3 totals 10 residues. This entry comes from a study of T cell responses to AZD1222 COVID-19 vaccine. Overall study findings and caveats: Dominant at 160-218 and 743-854, vaccine-associated CD4 TCRs also spanned spike. At study baseline, merely five or six AZD1222 recipients were seropositive.

Measured with immunoSEQ multiplex PCR; TCRdb has only the in-frame clones, and not every one. The sample carries 200,000 or so clones, about 93% recorded once. This receptor was identified in an adult who received the AZD1222 COVID-19 vaccine. The chain couples TRBV20-1 to TRBJ1-2, with D unresolved. This material consisted of peripheral blood, taken 28 days after the second AZD1222 dose. The DNA for the CDR3 is TGCAGTGCTGGAGTCTATGGCTACACCTTC. This encodes CSAGVYGYTF.